The rows below give T cell receptor beta chains drawn from one sample of a study of blood T cell repertoires in COVID-19. The assay was immunoSEQ multiplex PCR, and TCRdb's table has in-frame clones only and misses some. The data show 250,000 to 300,000 clones, 75% to 90% seen once. The material sequenced was peripheral blood. The source is a woman aged 50 to 60 who had recovered from COVID-19. Each CDR3 is given with its conserved first and last residue. The order of the fields is clone size, CDR3 length, V gene, J gene, D gene, CDR3 DNA, CDR3 protein. D genes are given only for firm matches. Rows give clone size only sometimes, using once, few, many, or a class for an expanded clone.

clone size: NA; CDR3 length: 10; V gene: TRBV20-1; J gene: TRBJ2-5; D gene: NA; CDR3 DNA: TGCAGTGCTGGGGGGGAGACCCAGTACTTC; CDR3 protein: CSAGGETQYF
clone size: NA; CDR3 length: 16; V gene: TRBV27; J gene: TRBJ2-2; D gene: NA; CDR3 DNA: TGTGCCAGCAGATCCGTAACCGGGACACTCACCGGGGAGCTGTTTTTT; CDR3 protein: CASRSVTGTLTGELFF
clone size: medium-sized; CDR3 length: 13; V gene: TRBV6-1; J gene: TRBJ1-6; D gene: NA; CDR3 DNA: TGTGCCAGCAGTGACAGGGATAATTCACCCCTCCACTTT; CDR3 protein: CASSDRDNSPLHF
clone size: NA; CDR3 length: 15; V gene: TRBV10-3; J gene: TRBJ2-1; D gene: TRBD1; CDR3 DNA: TGTGCCATCAGCAACCGGGACAGGGACTACAATGAGCAGTTCTTC; CDR3 protein: CAISNRDRDYNEQFF
clone size: NA; CDR3 length: 16; V gene: TRBV6-6; J gene: TRBJ1-2; D gene: TRBD1; CDR3 DNA: TGTGCCAGCAGTTACGGGGGGACAGGGGTGAGATATGGCTACACCTTC; CDR3 protein: CASSYGGTGVRYGYTF
clone size: NA; CDR3 length: 15; V gene: TRBV27; J gene: TRBJ1-5; D gene: NA; CDR3 DNA: TGTGCCAGCACTCCCTTAGGAGGAGGGATTCAGCCCCAGCATTTT; CDR3 protein: CASTPLGGGIQPQHF
clone size: NA; CDR3 length: 15; V gene: TRBV6-5; J gene: TRBJ1-1; D gene: NA; CDR3 DNA: TGTGCCAGCAGTCCGATACACGCATTCTCCACTGAAGCTTTCTTT; CDR3 protein: CASSPIHAFSTEAFF
clone size: NA; CDR3 length: 16; V gene: TRBV3-1/TRBV3-2; J gene: TRBJ2-5; D gene: NA; CDR3 DNA: TGTGCCAGCAGCCGCCGGACAGATCTTTACCAAGAGACCCAGTACTTC; CDR3 protein: CASSRRTDLYQETQYF
clone size: NA; CDR3 length: 15; V gene: TRBV6-5; J gene: TRBJ1-1; D gene: NA; CDR3 DNA: TGTGCCAGCAGCGGAGCCCGACACGAGGGAACTGAAGCTTTCTTT; CDR3 protein: CASSGARHEGTEAFF
clone size: NA; CDR3 length: 17; V gene: TRBV19; J gene: TRBJ1-2; D gene: TRBD1; CDR3 DNA: TGTGCCAGTAGTATCCCCGGCATCGCGGGACAGGGATATGGCTACACCTTC; CDR3 protein: CASSIPGIAGQGYGYTF
clone size: NA; CDR3 length: 14; V gene: TRBV4-3; J gene: TRBJ2-6; D gene: NA; CDR3 DNA: TGCGCCAGCAGCCAAGGCGTTTTGGCCAACGTCCTGACTTTC; CDR3 protein: CASSQGVLANVLTF
clone size: NA; CDR3 length: 15; V gene: TRBV5-4; J gene: TRBJ1-2; D gene: NA; CDR3 DNA: TGTGCCAGCAGCACAGGACAGTTAAAGAACTATGGCTACACCTTC; CDR3 protein: CASSTGQLKNYGYTF
clone size: NA; CDR3 length: 15; V gene: TRBV6-5; J gene: TRBJ2-2; D gene: NA; CDR3 DNA: TGTGCCAGCAGTTACTCGGAGTGGGAGGTCGGGGAGCTGTTTTTT; CDR3 protein: CASSYSEWEVGELFF
clone size: NA; CDR3 length: 14; V gene: TRBV7-9; J gene: TRBJ1-2; D gene: TRBD1; CDR3 DNA: TGTGCCAGCAGCATTACAGGGGGGGGCTATGGCTACACCTTC; CDR3 protein: CASSITGGGYGYTF
clone size: few; CDR3 length: 16; V gene: TRBV5-1; J gene: TRBJ1-6; D gene: NA; CDR3 DNA: TGCGCCAGCAGCTTGAAGGGGGTCGGCTCGGATTCACCCCTCCACTTT; CDR3 protein: CASSLKGVGSDSPLHF
clone size: once; CDR3 length: 15; V gene: TRBV19; J gene: TRBJ1-1; D gene: TRBD1; CDR3 DNA: TGTGCCAGTAGTATCCTGACAGGGGGCATCGCTGAAGCTTTCTTT; CDR3 protein: CASSILTGGIAEAFF
clone size: NA; CDR3 length: 14; V gene: TRBV10-2; J gene: TRBJ2-2; D gene: TRBD2; CDR3 DNA: TGCGCCAGCATCGGGGGGAGGGAAACCGGGGAGCTGTTTTTT; CDR3 protein: CASIGGRETGELFF
clone size: NA; CDR3 length: 19; V gene: TRBV4-3; J gene: TRBJ2-6; D gene: TRBD1; CDR3 DNA: TGCGCCAGCAGCCACGCCCCCCCAGGGGGCAGTTCTGGGGCCAACGTCCTGACTTTC; CDR3 protein: CASSHAPPGGSSGANVLTF
clone size: NA; CDR3 length: 16; V gene: TRBV5-4; J gene: TRBJ1-2; D gene: NA; CDR3 DNA: TGTGCCAGCAGCCCTGGACGGGGGGCTGCTAACTATGGCTACACCTTC; CDR3 protein: CASSPGRGAANYGYTF
clone size: NA; CDR3 length: 11; V gene: TRBV20-1; J gene: TRBJ2-5; D gene: NA; CDR3 DNA: TGCAGTGCTGGATGGAGGGAGACCCAGTACTTC; CDR3 protein: CSAGWRETQYF
clone size: NA; CDR3 length: 16; V gene: TRBV27; J gene: TRBJ1-2; D gene: NA; CDR3 DNA: TGTGCCAGCAGTTTTTTTCCCGTGGGCCCCCACTATGGCTACACCTTC; CDR3 protein: CASSFFPVGPHYGYTF
clone size: NA; CDR3 length: 18; V gene: TRBV4-2; J gene: TRBJ2-6; D gene: TRBD1; CDR3 DNA: TGTGCCAGCAGCCAAATAAGACAGGGGAACTCTGGGGCCAACGTCCTGACTTTC; CDR3 protein: CASSQIRQGNSGANVLTF
clone size: NA; CDR3 length: 15; V gene: TRBV5-6; J gene: TRBJ2-7; D gene: TRBD2; CDR3 DNA: TGTGCCAGCAGCTTTCCGGGAGGGAGCTCCTACGAGCAGTACTTC; CDR3 protein: CASSFPGGSSYEQYF
clone size: NA; CDR3 length: 17; V gene: TRBV4-3; J gene: TRBJ2-2; D gene: TRBD2; CDR3 DNA: TGCGCCAGCAGCCAAGATCGCCTAGCGGGAGAGGTCGGGGAGCTGTTTTTT; CDR3 protein: CASSQDRLAGEVGELFF
clone size: NA; CDR3 length: 16; V gene: TRBV18; J gene: TRBJ1-5; D gene: TRBD1; CDR3 DNA: TGTGCCAGTCTACCCGAGGGGGCAGGTCAAAATCAGCCCCAGCATTTT; CDR3 protein: CASLPEGAGQNQPQHF
clone size: NA; CDR3 length: 14; V gene: TRBV10-3; J gene: TRBJ2-5; D gene: TRBD1; CDR3 DNA: TGTGCCAGTGCAACAGGGGCTACGGGGGAGACCCAGTACTTC; CDR3 protein: CASATGATGETQYF
clone size: NA; CDR3 length: 16; V gene: TRBV28; J gene: TRBJ1-1; D gene: TRBD1; CDR3 DNA: TGTGCCAGCAGTCCCCCGGGACAGCCAATGAACACTGAAGCTTTCTTT; CDR3 protein: CASSPPGQPMNTEAFF
clone size: NA; CDR3 length: 19; V gene: TRBV5-5; J gene: TRBJ2-2; D gene: TRBD2; CDR3 DNA: TGTGCCAGCAGCCCACGACTAGCGGACCGTGTGGCGAACACCGGGGAGCTGTTTTTT; CDR3 protein: CASSPRLADRVANTGELFF
clone size: NA; CDR3 length: 17; V gene: TRBV5-1; J gene: TRBJ2-1; D gene: NA; CDR3 DNA: TGCGCCAGCAGCTTTATGGAACTAGCCTACTCCTACAATGAGCAGTTCTTC; CDR3 protein: CASSFMELAYSYNEQFF
clone size: NA; CDR3 length: 15; V gene: TRBV19; J gene: TRBJ2-3; D gene: TRBD2; CDR3 DNA: TGTGCCAGTAGTATAGAGCCAGCGGGAATGAATACGCAGTATTTT; CDR3 protein: CASSIEPAGMNTQYF
clone size: NA; CDR3 length: 14; V gene: TRBV9; J gene: TRBJ2-7; D gene: NA; CDR3 DNA: TGTGCCAGCAGCCTGACTTCCTTCAGCTACGAGCAGTACTTC; CDR3 protein: CASSLTSFSYEQYF
clone size: NA; CDR3 length: 16; V gene: TRBV7-2; J gene: TRBJ2-7; D gene: NA; CDR3 DNA: TGTGCCAGCAGCCTAGACCGGGGGACAGTCGGTCGCGAGCAGTACTTC; CDR3 protein: CASSLDRGTVGREQYF
clone size: once; CDR3 length: 17; V gene: TRBV28; J gene: TRBJ1-4; D gene: NA; CDR3 DNA: TGTGCCAGCAGTTCGCCCGCGGGGGTGACGACTAATGAAAAACTGTTTTTT; CDR3 protein: CASSSPAGVTTNEKLFF
clone size: many; CDR3 length: 14; V gene: TRBV11-2; J gene: TRBJ1-2; D gene: NA; CDR3 DNA: TGTGCCAGCAGCCTTCGGACAGTGAGCTATGGCTACACCTTC; CDR3 protein: CASSLRTVSYGYTF
clone size: NA; CDR3 length: 14; V gene: TRBV7-2; J gene: TRBJ2-7; D gene: NA; CDR3 DNA: TGTGCCAGCAGCGGTCTACAGGCCTCCTACGAGCAGTACTTC; CDR3 protein: CASSGLQASYEQYF
clone size: NA; CDR3 length: 19; V gene: TRBV4-3; J gene: TRBJ2-6; D gene: NA; CDR3 DNA: TGCGCCAGCAGCCAAGATGTTTGGGGGGTGTTCTCTGGGGCCAACGTCCTGACTTTC; CDR3 protein: CASSQDVWGVFSGANVLTF
clone size: NA; CDR3 length: 17; V gene: TRBV5-5; J gene: TRBJ2-1; D gene: TRBD2; CDR3 DNA: TGTGCCAGCAGCTTGGTCCGGACTAGCGGGAGGCCGAATGAGCAGTTCTTC; CDR3 protein: CASSLVRTSGRPNEQFF
clone size: once; CDR3 length: 16; V gene: TRBV7-3; J gene: TRBJ1-3; D gene: NA; CDR3 DNA: TGTGCCAGCAGCTTGGGGGGTAGAAAGCCTGGAAACACCATATATTTT; CDR3 protein: CASSLGGRKPGNTIYF
clone size: NA; CDR3 length: 14; V gene: TRBV6-5; J gene: TRBJ1-2; D gene: NA; CDR3 DNA: TGTGCCAGCAGCCCCATAGGCAGGGTCTATGGCTACACCTTC; CDR3 protein: CASSPIGRVYGYTF
clone size: few; CDR3 length: 15; V gene: TRBV2; J gene: TRBJ2-1; D gene: TRBD1; CDR3 DNA: TGTGCCAGCAGGGCAGACAGGGTGGCAGAGAATGAGCAGTTCTTC; CDR3 protein: CASRADRVAENEQFF
clone size: NA; CDR3 length: 14; V gene: TRBV11-1; J gene: TRBJ1-1; D gene: TRBD1; CDR3 DNA: TGTGCCAGCAGCTTCCGACAGGGTAACACTGAAGCTTTCTTT; CDR3 protein: CASSFRQGNTEAFF
clone size: NA; CDR3 length: 15; V gene: TRBV7-9; J gene: TRBJ2-1; D gene: TRBD2; CDR3 DNA: TGTGCCAGCAGCTTAGGACTAGCCACTTACAATGAGCAGTTCTTC; CDR3 protein: CASSLGLATYNEQFF
clone size: NA; CDR3 length: 14; V gene: TRBV19; J gene: TRBJ2-5; D gene: TRBD1; CDR3 DNA: TGTGCCAGTAGTATCGGGACAGCTCAAGAGACCCAGTACTTC; CDR3 protein: CASSIGTAQETQYF
clone size: NA; CDR3 length: 15; V gene: TRBV24-1; J gene: TRBJ2-1; D gene: NA; CDR3 DNA: TGTGCCACCAGTGATGGGCAGGGTTTCAACAATGAGCAGTTCTTC; CDR3 protein: CATSDGQGFNNEQFF
clone size: NA; CDR3 length: 15; V gene: TRBV5-1; J gene: TRBJ1-2; D gene: NA; CDR3 DNA: TGCGCCAGCAGCTTGAGCTCGCCCACTAACTATGGCTACACCTTC; CDR3 protein: CASSLSSPTNYGYTF
clone size: NA; CDR3 length: 16; V gene: TRBV30; J gene: TRBJ2-1; D gene: TRBD2; CDR3 DNA: TGTGCCTGGAGTGCCTCGCGGACTAGTCGGTACAATGAGCAGTTCTTC; CDR3 protein: CAWSASRTSRYNEQFF
clone size: NA; CDR3 length: 13; V gene: TRBV12-3/TRBV12-4; J gene: TRBJ2-7; D gene: NA; CDR3 DNA: TGTGCCAGCAGTTATCGAGTTACCTACGAGCAGTACTTC; CDR3 protein: CASSYRVTYEQYF